The 20 T cell receptor beta chains given below trace back to one sample, sequenced in a study of T cells after yellow fever vaccination. TCRdb called the 5' RACE reads again in MiXCR, with one record for every CDR3 protein. The top ten hold around a sixth of the sample, which has approximately 580,000 distinct CDR3 sequences, approximately 16% seen once. Sequenced material: PBMCs, taken 5 to 6 days after the first yellow fever vaccination. The receptors stem from a man younger than 30 who received the YFV17D yellow fever vaccine.

This sequence joins TRBV6-2 or TRBV6-3 and TRBJ2-2; D gene uncertain. The CDR3 loop spans 15 amino acids. V lost 2 bases to trimming and J lost 7 bases, with 14 bases between them. CDR1 MNHEY and CDR2 SVGEGT come from the germline V gene. CDR3 in DNA: TGTGCCAGCAGTTACGTAATATCCCCAGGCGGGGAGCTGTTTTTT. This translates into CASSYVISPGGELFF.

This clonotype was observed a handful of times. The chain joins TRBV12-3 or TRBV12-4 to TRBJ2-1, with 11 bases identical to TRBD2. V lost 6 bases and J lost 7; bases outside the gene matches: 8. The CDR3 length is 15 residues. The CDR3 nucleotides read TGTGCCAGCAGGCCAACTAGCGGGGGAAAGAATGAGCAGTTCTTC. It yields the protein CASRPTSGGKNEQFF.

This clonotype was recorded a few times. Sequence at one end of the junction differs from germline and may be a read error. The chain uses TRBV7-7 and TRBJ1-3, with D possibly TRBD1 on 5 matching bases. The CDR3 runs to 13 residues. From germline, CDR1 is SSHAT and CDR2 FNYEAQ (reference sequence). The CDR3 coding sequence is TGTGCTAGCAGCTCATCAGGGGGAAACACCATATATTTT. It codes for CASSSSGGNTIYF.

The rearrangement joins TRBV5-1 to TRBJ2-3, with 13 positions matching TRBD2. Germline V gene data show CDR1 as SGHRS and CDR2 as YFSETQ. The CDR3 runs 16 residues. V lost 0 bases to trimming and J lost 6 bases; unmatched junction nucleotides: 4. The CDR3 reads CASSLGLAGGMDTQYF. The CDR3 DNA reads TGCGCCAGCAGCTTGGGACTAGCGGGGGGAATGGATACGCAGTATTTT.

This clonotype came up many times. The chain joins TRBV3-1 to TRBJ2-2, with D tentatively TRBD2 (5 bases). The CDR3 covers 13 residues. With 2 bases removed from V and 5 bases from J, the gap between germline ends came to 6 bases. Germline loops: CDR1 LGHDT, CDR2 YNNKEL (reference sequence). CDR3: CASSQSGTGELFF. DNA of the CDR3: TGTGCCAGCAGCCAATCGGGGACCGGGGAGCTGTTTTTT.

V gene TRBV4-1 combines with J gene TRBJ2-7, with a tentative D call TRBD2 (7 bases). V lost 4 bases and J 2 bases, leaving 18 bases between the germline ends. CDR3 length: 16 amino acids. From germline, CDR1 is MGHRA and CDR2 YSYEKL. The CDR3 DNA sequence: TGCGCCAGCAGCCCAGTGCTTGCGGGGGCGACCTACGAGCAGTACTTC. Its translation is CASSPVLAGATYEQYF.

This clonotype showed up just a few times. The genes are TRBV29-1 and TRBJ1-2, with D perhaps TRBD1 (6 bases). Germline V gene data show CDR1 as SQVTM and CDR2 as ANQGSEA. CDR3 length: 13 residues. The germline V and J ends were trimmed by 3 bases and 6 bases, with 14 bases remaining between them. As DNA, the CDR3 is TGCAGCGTTGAGGGGACACTGGGGAATGGCTACACCTTC. Protein sequence: CSVEGTLGNGYTF.

In its sample, this clonotype was seen a few times. The chain employs TRBV5-4 and TRBJ2-3, with a possible D match to TRBD2 (7 bases). CDR1 SGHNT and CDR2 YYREEE come from the germline V gene (reference sequence). Trimming removed 4 bases from V and 2 bases from J, with 17 bases in between. This CDR3 is built from 16 residues. The CDR3 loop reads CASSPLRGRNTDTQYF. As DNA, the CDR3 is TGTGCCAGCAGCCCCCTGCGGGGGCGCAACACAGATACGCAGTATTTT.

V gene TRBV27 combines with J gene TRBJ2-3; 9 nucleotides align to TRBD2. The trim removed 5 bases at V and 6 bases at J, leaving 9 bases unmatched. This CDR3 has 15 amino acids. The V gene's germline CDR1 is MNHEY and CDR2 SMNVEV (reference sequence). The CDR3 DNA follows: TGTGCCAGCAGTGGACTAGCGAGGGGATGGGATACGCAGTATTTT. It encodes CASSGLARGWDTQYF.

This clonotype was picked up a small number of times. V and J are TRBV12-3 or TRBV12-4 and TRBJ1-1; 8 bases fit TRBD1. V gave up 6 bases and J gave up 5 bases; unmatched junction bases: 14. The CDR3 is 16 residues long. Here the CDR3 reads CASSFLTGTGKTEAFF. CDR3 nucleotide sequence: TGTGCCAGCAGCTTTTTAACCGGGACAGGTAAAACTGAAGCTTTCTTT.

In this sample, this clonotype turned up a few times. CDR3 residues: CATSDAYTGYTF. CDR3 coding DNA: TGTGCCACCAGTGATGCTTATACCGGCTACACCTTC. The rearrangement joins TRBV24-1 to TRBJ1-2; no definite D call. Between the trimmed V and J ends, which lost 3 bases and 8 bases, there was a span of 9 bases. CDR3 length equals 12 residues. Germline-derived CDR1 and CDR2 are KGHDR and SFDVKD.

Only a few counts were recorded for this clonotype. The CDR3 protein is CASSARGGASNSPLHF. CDR3 sequence (DNA): TGTGCCAGCAGTGCGAGGGGGGGCGCAAGTAATTCACCCCTCCACTTT. The chain combines TRBV12-3 or TRBV12-4 with TRBJ1-6; perhaps TRBD1 as D (6 bases). Trimming took 5 bases from V and 6 from J, leaving 17 bases between them. This CDR3 spans 16 amino acids.

The chain recombines TRBV28 with TRBJ2-4; maybe TRBD1 (6 bases). CDR3 size: 14 residues. Germline CDR1 and CDR2: MDHEN and SYDVKM. Trimming shortened V by 4 bases and J by 6 bases, and 13 bases separated the two germline ends. The CDR3 coding sequence is TGTGCCAGCAGTTCGCCAGGGGTGAGAAACATTCAGTACTTC. This gives the protein CASSSPGVRNIQYF.

This clonotype occurred many times. The rearrangement joins TRBV7-9 to TRBJ2-3; D is ambiguous. The V gene lost 5 bases and the J gene lost 2 bases, with 11 bases spanning the gap. The CDR3 length is 14 residues. CDR1 is SEHNR, CDR2 FQNEAQ, per germline (reference sequence). Here the CDR3 reads CASSPEAHTDTQYF. The DNA for the CDR3 is TGTGCCAGCAGCCCCGAAGCGCACACAGATACGCAGTATTTT.

In its sample, this clonotype was seen a few times. The chain employs TRBV12-3 or TRBV12-4 and TRBJ1-1; D gene ambiguous. This CDR3 is built from 13 residues. V gave up 0 bases and J gave up 10 bases, with 12 bases separating them. The CDR3 region has the DNA TGTGCCAGCAGTTTAGCCGCCGCAGGACCAGCTTTCTTT. Residues: CASSLAAAGPAFF.

This clonotype was found a few times. The rearrangement uses TRBV7-3 and TRBJ2-7, with 11 bases fitting TRBD1. The CDR3 has 16 residues. Trimming removed 5 bases from V and 3 bases from J; junction bases left unmatched: 9. Germline V gene sequence: CDR1 SGHTA, CDR2 FQGTGA. As DNA, the CDR3 is TGTGCCAGCAGCCAGTGGACAGGGGGCTCGAGCTACGAGCAGTACGTC. It translates to CASSQWTGGSSYEQYV.

This clonotype has a count of ten or more. This chain joins TRBV4-3 and TRBJ2-3; possible D gene TRBD2, 5 bases. Germline V gives CDR1 LGHNA, CDR2 YSLEER. The CDR3 totals 15 residues. Trimming shortened V by 0 bases and J by 7 bases, and 14 bases separated the two germline ends. In DNA, the CDR3 is TGCGCCAGCAGCCAAGATCGGGAAGCGGATAATACGCAGTATTTT. It specifies CASSQDREADNTQYF.

This chain joins TRBV28 and TRBJ2-7; D is perhaps TRBD1 (6 bases). Germline V gives CDR1 MDHEN, CDR2 SYDVKM. The CDR3 length is 15 residues. Trimming cost V 7 bases and J 3 bases, with 19 bases left between them. DNA of the CDR3: TGTGCCAGCAACGAGGCAGGACAGAGAAACTACGAGCAGTACGTC. Protein product: CASNEAGQRNYEQYV.

This clonotype was recorded many times. The chain recombines TRBV7-9 with TRBJ1-6; D uncertain. Per the germline V gene, CDR1 is SEHNR and CDR2 is FQNEAQ (reference sequence). The CDR3 covers 12 residues. V dropped 4 bases and J dropped 14 bases, with 12 bases sitting between them. The CDR3 DNA sequence: TGTGCCAGCAGCTCCGACCGTAGGGCCCTCCACTTT. Amino acid sequence: CASSSDRRALHF.

In its sample, this clonotype was seen many times. The chain carries TRBV20-1 and TRBJ1-2; D might be TRBD1 (6 bases). CDR1 is DFQATT, CDR2 SNEGSKA, per germline (reference sequence). This CDR3 region has 13 residues. With 8 bases removed from V and 4 bases from J, the gap between germline ends came to 17 bases. CDR3 region: CSTLRQAPYGYTF. As DNA, the CDR3 is TGCAGTACTTTACGACAGGCGCCCTATGGCTACACCTTC.